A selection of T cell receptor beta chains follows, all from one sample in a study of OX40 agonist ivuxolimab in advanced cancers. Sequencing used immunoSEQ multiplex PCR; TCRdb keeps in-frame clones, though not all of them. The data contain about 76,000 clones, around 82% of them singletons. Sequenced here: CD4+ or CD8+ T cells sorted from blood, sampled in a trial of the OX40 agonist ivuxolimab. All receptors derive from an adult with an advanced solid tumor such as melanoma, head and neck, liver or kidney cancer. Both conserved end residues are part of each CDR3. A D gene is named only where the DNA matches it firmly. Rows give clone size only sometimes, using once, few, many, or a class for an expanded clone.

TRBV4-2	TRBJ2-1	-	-	TGTGCCAGCAGCGAGGGACTGAACTCCTACAATGGGCAGTTCTTC	CASSEGLNSYNGQFF
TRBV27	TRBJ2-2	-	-	TGTGCCAGCAGTTTATTACAACCCATGAACACCGGGGAGCTGTTTTTT	CASSLLQPMNTGELFF
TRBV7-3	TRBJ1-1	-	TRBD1	TGTGCCAGCAGCTCCTCACGGGACAGGCGTGAAGCTTTCTTT	CASSSSRDRREAFF
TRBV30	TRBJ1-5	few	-	TGTGCCTGGAGTGTACTGGTAGGCAATCAGCCCCAGCATTTT	CAWSVLVGNQPQHF
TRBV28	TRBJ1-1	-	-	TGTGCCAGCAGTTCCCCTGGGGAGGGTCAGGGTGAAGCTTTCTTT	CASSSPGEGQGEAFF
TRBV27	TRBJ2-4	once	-	TGTGCCAGCGGCCTCGCGGGAGCCAAAAACATTCAGTACTTC	CASGLAGAKNIQYF
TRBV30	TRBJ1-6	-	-	TGTGCCTGGACCTACCAGTCCTATAATTCACCCCTCCACTTT	CAWTYQSYNSPLHF
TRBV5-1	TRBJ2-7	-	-	TGCGCCAGCAGCCCCAGCGGACTGCCCTACGAGCAGTACTTC	CASSPSGLPYEQYF
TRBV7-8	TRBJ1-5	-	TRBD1	TGTGCCAGCAGCTCAGGGGGTTATAGCAATCAGCCCCAGCATTTT	CASSSGGYSNQPQHF
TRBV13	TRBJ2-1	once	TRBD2	TGTGCCAGCAGCGCCCGGGGGGGCGGGAGGTACAATGAGCAGTTCTTC	CASSARGGGRYNEQFF
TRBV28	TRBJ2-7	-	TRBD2	TGTGCCAGCAGTCCACGCGGGGGGGCCTACGAGCAGTACTTC	CASSPRGGAYEQYF
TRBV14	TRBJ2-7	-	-	TGTGCCAGCAGCCTAACAATAGTAACCGAGCAGTACTTC	CASSLTIVTEQYF
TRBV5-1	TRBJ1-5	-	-	TGCGCCAGCAGCTTACAGGGCAATCAGCCCCAGCATTTT	CASSLQGNQPQHF
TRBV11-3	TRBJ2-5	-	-	TGTGCCAGCAGCTTAGCCGCGGAGACCCAGTACTTC	CASSLAAETQYF
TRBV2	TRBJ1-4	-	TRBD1	TGTGCCAGCAGGGGAGGGACAGTTAATGAAAAACTGTTTTTT	CASRGGTVNEKLFF
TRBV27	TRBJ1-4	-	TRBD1	TGTGCCAGCAAGCGGGACAGACCTAATGAAAAACTGTTTTTT	CASKRDRPNEKLFF
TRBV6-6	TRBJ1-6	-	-	TGTGCCAGCAGTTATCAGGGGCCTGAGAGCTCACCCCTCCACTTT	CASSYQGPESSPLHF
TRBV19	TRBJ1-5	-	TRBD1	TGTGCCAGTACCCGGACAGGAAAGAATAGCAATCAGCCCCAGCATTTT	CASTRTGKNSNQPQHF
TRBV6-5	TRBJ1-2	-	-	TGTGCCAGCAGGGAAACAGGGACCTCGGGATATGGCTACACCTTC	CASRETGTSGYGYTF
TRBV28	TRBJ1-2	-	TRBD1	TGTGCCAGCAGTTACCCCGACAGGGAGAACTATGGCTACACCTTC	CASSYPDRENYGYTF
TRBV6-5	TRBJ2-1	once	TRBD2	TGTGCCAGCAAAGAAAGCGGGGGCTCCTACAATGAGCAGTTCTTC	CASKESGGSYNEQFF
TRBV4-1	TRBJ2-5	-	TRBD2	TGCGCCAGCAGCCTAGAAAGCGGGGGGGCGTCAGAGACCCAGTACTTC	CASSLESGGASETQYF
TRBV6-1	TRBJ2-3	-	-	TGTGCCAGCAGTGTTAACGGGGGTGTGGCAGATACGCAGTATTTT	CASSVNGGVADTQYF
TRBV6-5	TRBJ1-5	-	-	TGTGCCAGCAGTTACGCCTCGAATGGGGAGCCCCAGCATTTT	CASSYASNGEPQHF
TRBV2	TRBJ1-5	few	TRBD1	TGTGCCAGCAGTGGGACAGGGGAAAATCAGCCCCAGCATTTT	CASSGTGENQPQHF
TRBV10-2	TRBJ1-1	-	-	TGCGCCAGCGGGGTGGGGGTAACTGAAGCTTTCTTT	CASGVGVTEAFF
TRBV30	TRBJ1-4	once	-	TGTGCCTGGAGCGGCAATCCAAGTGAAAAACTGTTTTTT	CAWSGNPSEKLFF
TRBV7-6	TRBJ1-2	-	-	TGTGCCAGCAGCTTAGGGGACGGACCGAACTATGGCTACACCTTC	CASSLGDGPNYGYTF
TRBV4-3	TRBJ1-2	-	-	TGCGCCAGCAGCCAAGGTGGGGGGGTTTTAAACTATGGCTACACCTTC	CASSQGGGVLNYGYTF
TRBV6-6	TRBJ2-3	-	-	TGTGCCAGCAGTTACTCTGAGGAGACAGATACGCAGTATTTT	CASSYSEETDTQYF
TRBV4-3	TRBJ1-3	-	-	TGCGCCAGCAGCCAAGAAGGGGGAAACACCATATATTTT	CASSQEGGNTIYF
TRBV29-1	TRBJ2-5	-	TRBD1	TGCAGCGCGGGACAGGGGGGCCGCGAGACCCAGTACTTC	CSAGQGGRETQYF
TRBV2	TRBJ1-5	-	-	TGTGCCAGCACGGACAGAACTAGCAATCAGCCCCAGCATTTT	CASTDRTSNQPQHF
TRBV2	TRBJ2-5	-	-	TGTGCCAGCACATGGATGGGGGAGACCCAGTACTTC	CASTWMGETQYF
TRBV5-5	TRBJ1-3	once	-	TGTGCCAGCAGCTTGGCAGGGTCCCACTCTGGAAACACCATATATTTT	CASSLAGSHSGNTIYF
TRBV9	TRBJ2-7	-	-	TGTGCCAGCAGCGTCGCTAGCTTTTCCTACGAGCAGTACTTC	CASSVASFSYEQYF
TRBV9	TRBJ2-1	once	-	TGTGCCAGCAGCTCAGGGCCCTACAATGAGCAGTTCTTC	CASSSGPYNEQFF
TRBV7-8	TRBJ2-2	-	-	TGTGCCAGCAATCGGGGGCGCAGGGAGTCCGGGGAGCTGTTTTTT	CASNRGRRESGELFF
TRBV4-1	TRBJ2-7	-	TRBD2	TGCGCCAGCAGCCAAGATCGGTGGCTAGCGGGGACCTACGAGCAGTACTTC	CASSQDRWLAGTYEQYF
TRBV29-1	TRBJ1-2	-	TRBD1	TGCAGCGTGGAGGGACAGGGAGATGGCTACACCTTC	CSVEGQGDGYTF
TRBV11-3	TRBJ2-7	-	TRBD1	TGTGCCAGCAGCTTAATTCAGTACAGGGGGACTTACGAGCAGTACTTC	CASSLIQYRGTYEQYF